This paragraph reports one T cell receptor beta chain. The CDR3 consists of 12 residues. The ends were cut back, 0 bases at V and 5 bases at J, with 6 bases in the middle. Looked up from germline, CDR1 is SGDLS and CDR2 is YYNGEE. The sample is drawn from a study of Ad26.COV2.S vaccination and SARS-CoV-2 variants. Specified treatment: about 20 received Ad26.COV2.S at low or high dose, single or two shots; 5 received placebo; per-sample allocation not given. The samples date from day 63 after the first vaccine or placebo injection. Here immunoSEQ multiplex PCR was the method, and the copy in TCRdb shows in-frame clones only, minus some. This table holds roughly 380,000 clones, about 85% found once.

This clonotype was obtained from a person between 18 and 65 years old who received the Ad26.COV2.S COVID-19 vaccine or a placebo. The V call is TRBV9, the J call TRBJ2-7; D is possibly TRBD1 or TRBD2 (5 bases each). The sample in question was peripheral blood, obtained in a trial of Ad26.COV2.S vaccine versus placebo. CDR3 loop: CASSVGGDEQYF. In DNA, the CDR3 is TGTGCCAGCAGCGTAGGAGGGGACGAGCAGTACTTC.